Listed below are T cell receptor beta chains from one sample, sequenced in a study of T-cell reconstitution after alpha-beta-depleted transplantation in children. MiXCR, run by TCRdb on the PCR reads, gives a single entry per CDR3 protein. Of about 980,000 distinct CDR3 sequences listed, about 26% are singletons. The sample here was PBMCs, mostly from graft donor cells, taken 360 days after TCRalphabeta/CD19-depleted stem cell transplant. Every receptor here comes from a boy younger than two who had a stem cell transplant for SCID, so the T cells may come from the graft donor. The CDR3 runs from the conserved cysteine through the conserved F or W. A D gene is named only where the DNA matches it firmly. Some rows have no size entry. The others give once, few or many, or a class for an expanded clone.

once,13,TRBV10-3,TRBJ2-7,NA,TGTGCCATCAGTGAGGCAGGCTGGGAGGAGCAGTACTTC,CAISEAGWEEQYF
few,13,TRBV5-1,TRBJ1-1,NA,TGCGCCAGCAGCTTGACATGGGGCACTGAAGCTTTCTTT,CASSLTWGTEAFF
NA,15,TRBV15,TRBJ2-2,NA,TGTGCCACCAGCAGTACAGGAAGGGGCACCGGGGAGCTGTTTTTT,CATSSTGRGTGELFF
few,12,TRBV5-1,TRBJ2-1,NA,TGCGCCAGCAGCTTTGGACAGCCGGAGCAGTTCTTC,CASSFGQPEQFF
few,13,TRBV15,TRBJ1-1,NA,TGTGCCACCAGCATAGGACTGAACACTGAAGCTTTCTTT,CATSIGLNTEAFF
NA,17,TRBV5-5,TRBJ2-6,NA,TGTGCCAGCAGCCAAAAGGGAAGGGGCTCTGGGGCCAACGTCCTGACTTTC,CASSQKGRGSGANVLTF
NA,14,TRBV3-1,TRBJ1-1,NA,TGTGCCAGCAGCCGAACAGGTCTACGCTATGAAGCTTTCTTT,CASSRTGLRYEAFF
few,18,TRBV11-1,TRBJ2-4,NA,TGTGCCAGCAGCCCCCCTCACCAAGAACGATACACCAAAAACATTCAGTACTTC,CASSPPHQERYTKNIQYF
few,17,TRBV29-1,TRBJ2-3,TRBD2,TGCAGCGCCCGGACTAGCGGGGGTTCTACTAGCACAGATACGCAGTATTTT,CSARTSGGSTSTDTQYF
many,13,TRBV12-3/TRBV12-4,TRBJ1-5,NA,TGTGCCAGCAGTTTATTTAGCAATCAGCCCCAGCATTTT,CASSLFSNQPQHF
few,16,TRBV5-1,TRBJ2-2,NA,TGCGCCAGCAGCTTCGGCAGGGGCCCAACCACCGGGGAGCTGTTTTTT,CASSFGRGPTTGELFF
few,12,TRBV29-1,TRBJ2-5,TRBD2,TGCAGCGCCGGGACTAGCGGGCAGACCCAGTACTTC,CSAGTSGQTQYF
NA,15,TRBV11-1,TRBJ1-1,NA,TGTGCCAGCAGCCCTCACGCCCGGCCGAACACTGAAGCTTTCTTT,CASSPHARPNTEAFF
NA,14,TRBV12-3/TRBV12-4,TRBJ2-3,NA,TGTGCCAGCACCCTCGGAGCCAACACAGATACGCAGTATTTT,CASTLGANTDTQYF
NA,15,TRBV12-3/TRBV12-4,TRBJ2-7,TRBD1,TGTGCCAGCAGGCGCGCGGGACAGGGCTCATACGAGCAGTACTTC,CASRRAGQGSYEQYF
NA,15,TRBV5-1,TRBJ2-6,NA,TGCGCCAGCAGCCCCCCCACTTCTGGGGCCAACGTCCTGACTTTC,CASSPPTSGANVLTF
NA,14,TRBV12-3/TRBV12-4,TRBJ2-1,TRBD1,TGTGCCAGCAGTTTCTCGACAGGGGGGAATGAGCAGTTCTTC,CASSFSTGGNEQFF
NA,15,TRBV5-4,TRBJ2-1,TRBD1,TGTGCCAGCAGCTTGCGACAGGGGACCTACAATGAGCAGTTCTTC,CASSLRQGTYNEQFF
NA,14,TRBV5-1,TRBJ2-3,NA,TGCGCCAGCAGTCCGAGGGGGACGGCGGATACGCAGTATTTT,CASSPRGTADTQYF
few,15,TRBV12-3/TRBV12-4,TRBJ1-1,NA,TGTGCCAGCACCAAGGTACCATGGTTGTACACTGAAGCTTTCTTT,CASTKVPWLYTEAFF
once,13,TRBV29-1,TRBJ1-3,NA,TGCAGCGCCTCCAGACAGCCTGGAAACACCATATATTTT,CSASRQPGNTIYF
few,16,TRBV12-3/TRBV12-4,TRBJ2-2,TRBD2,TGTGCCAGCAGGTCTTCTAGCGGGCTGAACACCGGGGAGCTGTTTTTT,CASRSSSGLNTGELFF
NA,17,TRBV5-1,TRBJ2-3,TRBD2,TGCGCCAGCAGCCTGCCTTATATGAGCGGGGGGGCAGATACGCAGTATTTT,CASSLPYMSGGADTQYF
NA,14,TRBV5-1,TRBJ2-1,TRBD1,TGCGCCAGCAGCCCTGGACAGGTTCGAAATGAGCAGTTCTTC,CASSPGQVRNEQFF
NA,14,TRBV20-1,TRBJ1-2,NA,TGCAGTGCTAGAGGCGCAGCTCCCTACTATGGCTACACCTTC,CSARGAAPYYGYTF
NA,13,TRBV7-8,TRBJ2-1,TRBD2,TGTGCCAGCAGCTCCCGGGGGGGCAGTGAGCAGTTCTTC,CASSSRGGSEQFF
NA,15,TRBV6-1,TRBJ2-3,NA,TGTGCCAGCAGCAAGACTAGGAATCCCGGCGGTACGCAGTATTTT,CASSKTRNPGGTQYF
NA,15,TRBV12-3/TRBV12-4,TRBJ2-7,TRBD1,TGTGCCAGCAGTGCACGACAGGGGGCAACCTACGAGCAGTACTTC,CASSARQGATYEQYF
NA,10,TRBV28,TRBJ2-1,NA,TGTGCCAGCACCGGCAATGAGCAGTTCTTC,CASTGNEQFF
few,19,TRBV11-2,TRBJ2-7,TRBD2,TGTGCCAGCAGCTTAAGTTATGAGTCTAGCGGGGGGGAAATCTACGAGCAGTACTTC,CASSLSYESSGGEIYEQYF
few,16,TRBV5-1,TRBJ1-1,TRBD1,TGCGCCAGCAGCACCGGAGATCTACAGGGGATCACTGAAGCTTTCTTT,CASSTGDLQGITEAFF
few,14,TRBV12-3/TRBV12-4,TRBJ2-1,TRBD1,TGTGCCAGCAGTTGGGCAGGGGGCTATGATGAGCAGTTCTTC,CASSWAGGYDEQFF
few,14,TRBV12-3/TRBV12-4,TRBJ1-1,TRBD1,TGTGCCAGCAGCCCATACACAGGGGACACTGAAGCTTTCTTT,CASSPYTGDTEAFF
many,14,TRBV7-6,TRBJ1-1,NA,TGTGCCAGCAGCTTAGCCGGGAAGAACACTGAAGCTTTCTTT,CASSLAGKNTEAFF
NA,15,TRBV6-2/TRBV6-3,TRBJ1-2,NA,TGTGCCAGCCGCGATCCGGGTCGAGGCGACTATGGCTACACCTTC,CASRDPGRGDYGYTF
few,14,TRBV4-3,TRBJ2-2,TRBD2,TGCGCCTCGCGGGGGGGCCGCAACACCGGGGAGCTGTTTTTT,CASRGGRNTGELFF
NA,16,TRBV4-1,TRBJ2-3,TRBD2,TGCGCCAGCAGCCAAAAACGGGGGGTTAGCACAGATACGCAGTATTTT,CASSQKRGVSTDTQYF
few,15,TRBV7-8,TRBJ2-1,NA,TGTGCCAGCAGCTGGAGGGCGCGGGATCTGGATGAGCAGTTCTTC,CASSWRARDLDEQFF
NA,15,TRBV7-2,TRBJ2-3,TRBD1,TGTGCCAGCAGCAAGACAGGGGTGGGCACAGATACGCAGTATTTT,CASSKTGVGTDTQYF
few,16,TRBV12-3/TRBV12-4,TRBJ2-6,NA,TGTGCCAGCGGTCCTTTAAACATGGCTGGGGCCAACGTCCTGACTTTC,CASGPLNMAGANVLTF
NA,16,TRBV11-2,TRBJ1-1,NA,TGTGCCAGCAGTATAGGGAGGAGTAGTATGAACACTGAAGCTTTCTTT,CASSIGRSSMNTEAFF
NA,14,TRBV27,TRBJ2-7,NA,TGTGCCAGCAGTCCGAACAGGGTTACCTACGAGCAGTACTTC,CASSPNRVTYEQYF
NA,15,TRBV11-2,TRBJ1-1,NA,TGTGCCAGCAGCCCGCCGGGACCCAGGGACACTGAAGCTTTCTTT,CASSPPGPRDTEAFF
NA,16,TRBV4-2,TRBJ2-3,TRBD2,TGTGCCAGCAGCCAGGCTCTAGCGGGGGGTACAGATACGCAGTATTTT,CASSQALAGGTDTQYF
few,17,TRBV25-1,TRBJ2-7,TRBD1,TGTGCCAGCAGCGAAGCCCGCGGACAGGCCTATTTCTACGAGCAGTACTTC,CASSEARGQAYFYEQYF
few,16,TRBV4-3,TRBJ1-3,NA,TGCGCCAGCAGCCAAGACAGAAGGGGCCCTGGAAACACCATATATTTT,CASSQDRRGPGNTIYF
NA,20,TRBV4-3,TRBJ2-6,TRBD2,TGCGCCAGCAGCCAGGATCAGACTAGCGGGGTTCCCTCTGGGGCCAACGTCCTGACTTTC,CASSQDQTSGVPSGANVLTF